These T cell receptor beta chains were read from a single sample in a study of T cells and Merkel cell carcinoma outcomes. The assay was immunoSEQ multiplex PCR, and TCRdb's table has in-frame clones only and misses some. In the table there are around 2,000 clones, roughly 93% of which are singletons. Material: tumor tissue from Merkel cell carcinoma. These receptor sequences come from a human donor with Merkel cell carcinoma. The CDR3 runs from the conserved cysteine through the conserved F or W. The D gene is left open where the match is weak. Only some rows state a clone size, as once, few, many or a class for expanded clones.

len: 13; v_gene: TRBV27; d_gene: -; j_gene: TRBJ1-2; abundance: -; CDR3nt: TGTGCCAGCAGAGGACTCATGGATAATGGCTACACCTTC; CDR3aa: CASRGLMDNGYTF
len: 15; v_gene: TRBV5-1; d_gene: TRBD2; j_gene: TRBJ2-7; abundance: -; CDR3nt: TGCGCCAGCAGCTTACTAGCGGGAGCAGGGTACGAGCAGTACTTC; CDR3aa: CASSLLAGAGYEQYF
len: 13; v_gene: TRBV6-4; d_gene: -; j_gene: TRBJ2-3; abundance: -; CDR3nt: TGTGCCAGGGGGGCTATTGAGACAGATACGCAGTATTTT; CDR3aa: CARGAIETDTQYF
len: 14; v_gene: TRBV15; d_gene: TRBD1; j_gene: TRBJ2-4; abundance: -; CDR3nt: TGTGCCACTTCATCAGGGGGTGAGGCGAACATTCAGTACTTC; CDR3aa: CATSSGGEANIQYF
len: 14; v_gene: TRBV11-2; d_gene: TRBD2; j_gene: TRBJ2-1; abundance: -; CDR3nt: TGTGCCAGCACAGGTAGCGGGAGCACCCATGAGCAGTTCTTC; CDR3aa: CASTGSGSTHEQFF
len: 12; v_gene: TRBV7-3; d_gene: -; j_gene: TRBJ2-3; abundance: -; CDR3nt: TGTGCCAGCAGCTTCGGTTCCGGTACGCAGTATTTT; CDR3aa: CASSFGSGTQYF
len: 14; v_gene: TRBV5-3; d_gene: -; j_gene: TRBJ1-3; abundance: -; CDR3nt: TGTGCCAGAAGTCTGGCTCAACAGGGAAACACCATATATTTT; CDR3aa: CARSLAQQGNTIYF
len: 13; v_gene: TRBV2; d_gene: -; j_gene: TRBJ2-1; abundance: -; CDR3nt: TGTGCCAGCTCCTTCGGGGGTTACAATGAGCAGTTCTTC; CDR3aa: CASSFGGYNEQFF
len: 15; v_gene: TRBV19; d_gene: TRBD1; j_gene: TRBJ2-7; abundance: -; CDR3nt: TGTGCCAGTAGTATATCACAGGGGGGCTCCTACGAGCAGTACTTC; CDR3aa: CASSISQGGSYEQYF
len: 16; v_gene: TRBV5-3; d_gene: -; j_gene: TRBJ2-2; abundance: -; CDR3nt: TGTGCCAGAAGCTTGAGCACTGGACCGAACACCGGGGAGCTGTTTTTT; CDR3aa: CARSLSTGPNTGELFF
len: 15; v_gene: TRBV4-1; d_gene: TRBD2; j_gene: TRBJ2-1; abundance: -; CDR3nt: TGCGCCAGCAGCCAAGGCCTAGCGGGGTTAAATGAGCAGTTCTTC; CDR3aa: CASSQGLAGLNEQFF
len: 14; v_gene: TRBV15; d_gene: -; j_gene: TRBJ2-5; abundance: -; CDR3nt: TGTGCCACCAGCAAACCTAGGTTTGAAGAGACCCAGTACTTC; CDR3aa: CATSKPRFEETQYF
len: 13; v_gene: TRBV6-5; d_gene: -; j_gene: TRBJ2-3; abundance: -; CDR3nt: TGTGCCAGCAGTTACTCGGAGGGAAATACGCAGTATTTT; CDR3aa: CASSYSEGNTQYF
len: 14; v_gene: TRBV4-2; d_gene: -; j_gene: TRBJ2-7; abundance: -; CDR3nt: TGTGCCAGCAGCCAAGATTTGGGCAGGGTCGAGCAGTACTTC; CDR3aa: CASSQDLGRVEQYF
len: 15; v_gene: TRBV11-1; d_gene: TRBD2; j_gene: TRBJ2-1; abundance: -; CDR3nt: TGTGCCAGCAGCTTGGCGGGAGTATCCTACAATGAGCAGTTCTTC; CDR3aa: CASSLAGVSYNEQFF
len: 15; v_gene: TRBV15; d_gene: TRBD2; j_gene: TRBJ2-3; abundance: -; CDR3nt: TGTGCCACCAGCGGGACTAGCGGGAGCGCAGATACGCAGTATTTT; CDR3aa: CATSGTSGSADTQYF
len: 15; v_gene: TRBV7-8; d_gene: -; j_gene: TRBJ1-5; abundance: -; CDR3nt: TGTGCCAGCAGCTTAGGGGGCAATTACAATCAGCCCCAGCATTTT; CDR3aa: CASSLGGNYNQPQHF
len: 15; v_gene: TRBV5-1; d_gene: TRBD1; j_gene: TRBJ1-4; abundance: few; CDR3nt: TGCGCCAGCAGCCTCTCCGGGACAGGGAGTGAAAAACTGTTTTTT; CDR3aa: CASSLSGTGSEKLFF
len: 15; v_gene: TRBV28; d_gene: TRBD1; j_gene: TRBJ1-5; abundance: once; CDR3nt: TGTGCCAGCTATCCGGGACAGGGGGGCAATCAGCCCCAGCATTTT; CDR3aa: CASYPGQGGNQPQHF
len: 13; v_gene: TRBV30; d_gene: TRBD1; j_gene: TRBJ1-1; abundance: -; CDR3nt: TGTGCCTGGAGTACGGACAGGGCCACTGAAGCTTTCTTT; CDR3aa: CAWSTDRATEAFF
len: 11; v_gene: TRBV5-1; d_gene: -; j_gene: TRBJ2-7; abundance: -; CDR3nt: TGCGCCAGCGGGGATAGTTACGAGCAGTACTTC; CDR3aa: CASGDSYEQYF
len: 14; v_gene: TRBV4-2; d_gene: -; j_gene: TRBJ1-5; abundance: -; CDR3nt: TGTGCCAGCAGCCAAGGGCCAGGGCCTCAGCCCCAGCATTTT; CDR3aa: CASSQGPGPQPQHF
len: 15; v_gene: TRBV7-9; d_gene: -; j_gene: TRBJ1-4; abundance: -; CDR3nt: TGTGCCAGCAGCCCCCCCGGGGGCACTAATGAAAAACTGTTTTTT; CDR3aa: CASSPPGGTNEKLFF
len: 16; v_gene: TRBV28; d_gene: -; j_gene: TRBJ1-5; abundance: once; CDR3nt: TGTGCCAGCAGTTTATGGGACGAGTATAGCAATCAGCCCCAGCATTTT; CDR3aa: CASSLWDEYSNQPQHF
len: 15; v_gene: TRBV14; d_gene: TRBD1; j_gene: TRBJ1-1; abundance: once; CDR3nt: TGTGCCAGCAGCCAATGGACAGGGGGAGACACTGAAGCTTTCTTT; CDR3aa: CASSQWTGGDTEAFF
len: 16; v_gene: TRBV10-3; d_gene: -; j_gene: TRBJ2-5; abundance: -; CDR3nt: TGTGCCATCAGGGAGATGTCGACGGGAAGTCTAGAGACCCAGTACTTC; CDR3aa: CAIREMSTGSLETQYF
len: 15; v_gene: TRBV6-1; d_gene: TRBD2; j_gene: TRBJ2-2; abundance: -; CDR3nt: TGTGCCAGCAGTGAAAGCGGGAGATTCACCGGGGAGCTGTTTTTT; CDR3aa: CASSESGRFTGELFF
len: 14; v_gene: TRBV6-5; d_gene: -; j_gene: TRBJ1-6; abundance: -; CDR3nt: TGTGCCAGCAGGACGGGACACTCTAATTCACCCCTCCACTTT; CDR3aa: CASRTGHSNSPLHF
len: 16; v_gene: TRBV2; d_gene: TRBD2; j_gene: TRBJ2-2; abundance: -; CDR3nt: TGTGCCAGCAGTGAAGCGGGCGGGAGGGGCCCCGGGGAGCTGTTTTTT; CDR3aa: CASSEAGGRGPGELFF
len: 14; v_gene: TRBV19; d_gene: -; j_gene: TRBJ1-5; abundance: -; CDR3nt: TGTGCCAGTAACTCGGGGATACGCAATCAGCCCCAGCATTTT; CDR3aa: CASNSGIRNQPQHF
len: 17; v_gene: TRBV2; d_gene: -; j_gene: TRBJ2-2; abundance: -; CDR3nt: TGTGCCAGCACTCAGAAAGAGGGGTTCGCGAACACCGGGGAGCTGTTTTTT; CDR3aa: CASTQKEGFANTGELFF
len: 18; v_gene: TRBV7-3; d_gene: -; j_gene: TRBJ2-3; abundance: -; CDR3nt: TGTGCCAGCAGCTTAACGCCATCCGGCAGGGCACCCACAGATACGCAGTATTTT; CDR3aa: CASSLTPSGRAPTDTQYF
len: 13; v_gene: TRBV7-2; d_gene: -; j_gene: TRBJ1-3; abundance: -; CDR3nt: TGTGCCAGCAGCTTACTCTCTGGAAACACCATATATTTT; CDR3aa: CASSLLSGNTIYF
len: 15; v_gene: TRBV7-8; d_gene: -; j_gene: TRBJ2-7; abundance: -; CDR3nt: TGTGCCAGCAGCCTACCCGGGACACCCCCCTACGAGCAGTACTTC; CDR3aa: CASSLPGTPPYEQYF
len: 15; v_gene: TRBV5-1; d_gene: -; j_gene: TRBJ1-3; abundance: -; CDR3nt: TGCGCCAGCAGCTTACAGGCGGGCTCTGGAAACACCATATATTTT; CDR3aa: CASSLQAGSGNTIYF
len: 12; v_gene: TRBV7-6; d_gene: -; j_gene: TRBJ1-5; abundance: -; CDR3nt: TGTGCCAGCAGCCAACCACATCAGCCCCAGCATTTT; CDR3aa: CASSQPHQPQHF
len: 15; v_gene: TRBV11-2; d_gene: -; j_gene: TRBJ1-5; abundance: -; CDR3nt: TGTGCCAGCAGCTTAGAGCCGGGTAGGAATCAGCCCCAGCATTTT; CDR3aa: CASSLEPGRNQPQHF
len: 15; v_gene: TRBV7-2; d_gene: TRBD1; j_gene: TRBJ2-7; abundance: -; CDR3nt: TGTGCCAGCAGGTTGGCTGGGACAGGTCCCTACGAGCAGTACTTC; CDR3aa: CASRLAGTGPYEQYF
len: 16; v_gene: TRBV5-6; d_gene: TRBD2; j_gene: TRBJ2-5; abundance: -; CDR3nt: TGTGCCAGCAGCGTGGGACTAGCGGGGGGGCCCGAGACCCAGTACTTC; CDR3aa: CASSVGLAGGPETQYF
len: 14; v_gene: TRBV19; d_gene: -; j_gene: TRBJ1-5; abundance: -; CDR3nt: TGTGCCAGTAGTATTGTCCAAAGCAATCAGCCCCAGCATTTT; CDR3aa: CASSIVQSNQPQHF
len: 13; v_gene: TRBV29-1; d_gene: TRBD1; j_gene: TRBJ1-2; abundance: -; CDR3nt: TGCAGCGCGGTAACAGGGGGCAAGTATGGCTACACCTTC; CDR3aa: CSAVTGGKYGYTF
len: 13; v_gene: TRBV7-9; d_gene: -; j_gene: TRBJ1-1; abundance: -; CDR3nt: TGTGCCAGCAGCCAACCCTTGAACACTGAAGCTTTCTTT; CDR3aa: CASSQPLNTEAFF
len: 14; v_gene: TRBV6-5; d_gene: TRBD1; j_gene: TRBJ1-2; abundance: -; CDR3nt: TGTGCCAGCAGTAGGACAGGGGGTCGCTATGGCTACACCTTC; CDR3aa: CASSRTGGRYGYTF
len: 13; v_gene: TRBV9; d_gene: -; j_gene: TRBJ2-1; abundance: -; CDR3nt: TGTGCCAGCAGCGCCTTAGAGGTCAATGAGCAGTTCTTC; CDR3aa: CASSALEVNEQFF
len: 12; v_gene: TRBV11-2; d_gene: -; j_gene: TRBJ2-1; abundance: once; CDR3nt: TGTGCCAGCAGCTTTTCGAACAATGAGCAGTTCTTC; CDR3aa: CASSFSNNEQFF
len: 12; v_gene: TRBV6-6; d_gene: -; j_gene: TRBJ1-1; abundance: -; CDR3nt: TGTGCCAGCAGTTACCTGAACACTGAAGCTTTCTTT; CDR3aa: CASSYLNTEAFF
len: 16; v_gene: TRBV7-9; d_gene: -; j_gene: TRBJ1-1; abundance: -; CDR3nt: TGTGCCAGCAGCTTAGCGGGGGGAGGAGGGCAACTTGAAGCTTTCTTT; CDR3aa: CASSLAGGGGQLEAFF
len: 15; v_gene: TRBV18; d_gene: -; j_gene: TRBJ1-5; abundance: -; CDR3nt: TGTGCCAGCTCCCAGATAGGGGGGGAATGGGAGCCCCAGCATTTT; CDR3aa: CASSQIGGEWEPQHF
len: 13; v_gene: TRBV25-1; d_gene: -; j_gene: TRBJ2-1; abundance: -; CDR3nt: TGTGCCAGTGTATTAGACTCCTACAATGAGCAGTTCTTC; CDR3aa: CASVLDSYNEQFF
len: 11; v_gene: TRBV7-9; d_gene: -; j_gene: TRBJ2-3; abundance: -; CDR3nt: TGTGCCAGCAGCCGAGTGGATACGCAGTATTTT; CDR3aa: CASSRVDTQYF